This is a list of T cell receptor beta chains from one sample in a study of shared clonotypes between healthy human individuals. Repertoires were generated with immunoSEQ multiplex PCR, while TCRdb's copy carries only in-frame clones and drops some. The table shows around 2.5 million clones, with roughly 93% occurring only once. Sequencing was done on a sample of naive CD4+ T cells from PBMCs. The receptors were sampled from a young man in good health. Some clones in this sample may be carry-over from other donors' samples. The conserved cysteine and the conserved F or W are not part of the CDR3 here. Fields, in order: J gene, clone size, V gene, CDR3 protein. Part of the rows lack a size; the others show once, few, many or a class for expanded clones.

j_call: TRBJ1-1
clone_size: .
v_call: TRBV25-1
cdr3_aa: ASSISGEYTEAF

j_call: TRBJ1-2
clone_size: .
v_call: TRBV15
cdr3_aa: ATSKKDRNYGYT

j_call: TRBJ1-3
clone_size: .
v_call: TRBV27
cdr3_aa: ASSRDGSGNTIY

j_call: TRBJ2-1
clone_size: .
v_call: TRBV28
cdr3_aa: ASIHLTGLTSRDEQF

j_call: TRBJ1-2
clone_size: .
v_call: TRBV5-1
cdr3_aa: ASSSGPEGPYGYT

j_call: TRBJ2-7
clone_size: .
v_call: TRBV6-5
cdr3_aa: ASSYLGGRAYEQY

j_call: TRBJ2-3
clone_size: .
v_call: TRBV28
cdr3_aa: AGLGASTDTQY

j_call: TRBJ1-2
clone_size: once
v_call: TRBV9
cdr3_aa: ASSVVAGGYT

j_call: TRBJ1-2
clone_size: few
v_call: TRBV11-2
cdr3_aa: ASSLFRGGSYT

j_call: TRBJ1-4
clone_size: .
v_call: TRBV19
cdr3_aa: ASSLSRAAGGIGEKLF

j_call: TRBJ1-2
clone_size: .
v_call: TRBV6-6
cdr3_aa: ASSYSPAGDGYT

j_call: TRBJ2-1
clone_size: .
v_call: TRBV20-1
cdr3_aa: SASKRDEQF

j_call: TRBJ1-2
clone_size: .
v_call: TRBV19
cdr3_aa: ASSIDPFSGYT

j_call: TRBJ1-5
clone_size: .
v_call: TRBV7-8
cdr3_aa: ASSLDSGGGQPQH

j_call: TRBJ2-3
clone_size: .
v_call: TRBV11-3
cdr3_aa: ASSLGEDTQY

j_call: TRBJ1-3
clone_size: .
v_call: TRBV7-2
cdr3_aa: ASSARDRGRANTIY

j_call: TRBJ2-7
clone_size: .
v_call: TRBV7-9
cdr3_aa: ASSRLPPKPYEQY

j_call: TRBJ2-7
clone_size: .
v_call: TRBV6-5
cdr3_aa: ASSLLAGGKDEQY

j_call: TRBJ2-5
clone_size: .
v_call: TRBV19
cdr3_aa: ASSDLQVRQETQY

j_call: TRBJ2-7
clone_size: .
v_call: TRBV5-1
cdr3_aa: ASSLGGGTAFYEQY

j_call: TRBJ2-1
clone_size: .
v_call: TRBV6-1
cdr3_aa: ASSEAGWGNEQF

j_call: TRBJ2-3
clone_size: .
v_call: TRBV5-1
cdr3_aa: ASSLGPSGVGTDTQY

j_call: TRBJ1-1
clone_size: .
v_call: TRBV19
cdr3_aa: ASSEATEAF

j_call: TRBJ2-5
clone_size: .
v_call: TRBV7-3
cdr3_aa: ASSPQEGYQETQY

j_call: TRBJ2-1
clone_size: .
v_call: TRBV12-5
cdr3_aa: ASGTLGAGQQF

j_call: TRBJ1-4
clone_size: .
v_call: TRBV2
cdr3_aa: ASSLPTVNEKLF

j_call: TRBJ2-3
clone_size: .
v_call: TRBV29-1
cdr3_aa: SVRGTSGPTDTQY

j_call: TRBJ2-2
clone_size: .
v_call: TRBV5-1
cdr3_aa: ASSTDHTGELF

j_call: TRBJ1-2
clone_size: .
v_call: TRBV29-1
cdr3_aa: SVGTGQARVGYT

j_call: TRBJ1-1
clone_size: once
v_call: TRBV14
cdr3_aa: ASSQVGTGRDTEAF

j_call: TRBJ1-2
clone_size: .
v_call: TRBV15
cdr3_aa: ATSGQGDYGYT

j_call: .
clone_size: once
v_call: TRBV6-1
cdr3_aa: ASSRDGLSYEQY

j_call: TRBJ1-3
clone_size: few
v_call: TRBV7-9
cdr3_aa: ASSSTQGSGNTIY

j_call: TRBJ1-5
clone_size: .
v_call: TRBV6-6
cdr3_aa: ASSDRGVDQPQH

j_call: TRBJ2-7
clone_size: .
v_call: TRBV7-8
cdr3_aa: ASSRGYEQY

j_call: TRBJ2-2
clone_size: .
v_call: TRBV5-1
cdr3_aa: ASYRAELF

j_call: TRBJ2-3
clone_size: .
v_call: TRBV28
cdr3_aa: ASSVLAYGTDTQY

j_call: TRBJ2-5
clone_size: .
v_call: TRBV5-4
cdr3_aa: ASSLRGNQETQY

j_call: TRBJ2-1
clone_size: .
v_call: TRBV14
cdr3_aa: ASSRSTGTGEGNEQF

j_call: TRBJ1-1
clone_size: .
v_call: TRBV29-1
cdr3_aa: SVESQGAEAF

j_call: TRBJ2-7
clone_size: .
v_call: TRBV27
cdr3_aa: ASNFQGDAEQY

j_call: TRBJ2-7
clone_size: .
v_call: TRBV7-2
cdr3_aa: ASSLEGGRYEQY

j_call: TRBJ1-2
clone_size: .
v_call: TRBV4-3
cdr3_aa: ASSQFSFALNYGYT

j_call: TRBJ2-3
clone_size: .
v_call: TRBV5-4
cdr3_aa: AVRLAGGDTQY

j_call: TRBJ1-3
clone_size: .
v_call: TRBV5-1
cdr3_aa: ASSQHTGSGNTIY

j_call: TRBJ2-3
clone_size: .
v_call: TRBV5-1
cdr3_aa: ASSLAGSTDTQY

j_call: TRBJ1-1
clone_size: .
v_call: TRBV7-2
cdr3_aa: ASSYGQMNTEAF

j_call: TRBJ1-4
clone_size: .
v_call: TRBV6-5
cdr3_aa: ASRRQGKEKLF

j_call: TRBJ1-1
clone_size: .
v_call: TRBV1
cdr3_aa: TSSLRVDFENTEAF

j_call: TRBJ2-2
clone_size: .
v_call: TRBV10-3
cdr3_aa: AIRTGTSGIPPTGELF

j_call: TRBJ1-4
clone_size: .
v_call: TRBV19
cdr3_aa: ASRPGNEKLF

j_call: TRBJ2-2
clone_size: .
v_call: TRBV27
cdr3_aa: ASSLVRARVGELF

j_call: TRBJ1-2
clone_size: .
v_call: TRBV6-5
cdr3_aa: ASSYSSNGYT